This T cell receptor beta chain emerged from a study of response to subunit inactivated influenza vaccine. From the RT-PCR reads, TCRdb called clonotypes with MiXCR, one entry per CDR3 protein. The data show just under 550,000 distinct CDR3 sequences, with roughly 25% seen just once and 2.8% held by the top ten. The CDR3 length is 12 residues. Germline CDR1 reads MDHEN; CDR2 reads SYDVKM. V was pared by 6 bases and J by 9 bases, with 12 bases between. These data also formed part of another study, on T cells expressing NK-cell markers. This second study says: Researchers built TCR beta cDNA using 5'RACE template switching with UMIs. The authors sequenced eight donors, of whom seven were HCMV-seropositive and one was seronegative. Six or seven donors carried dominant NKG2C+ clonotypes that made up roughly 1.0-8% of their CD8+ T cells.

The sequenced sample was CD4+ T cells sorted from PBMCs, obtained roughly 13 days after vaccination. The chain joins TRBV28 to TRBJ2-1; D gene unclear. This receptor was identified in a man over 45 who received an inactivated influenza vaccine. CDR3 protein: CASSPSHGEQFF. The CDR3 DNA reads TGTGCCAGCAGCCCCAGCCATGGTGAGCAGTTCTTC.